This T cell receptor (beta chain) was observed in a study of T cell changes during pregnancy in multiple sclerosis (dated by TCRdb to about 2019). Notes on the research overall: The study looked at changes in the T cell repertoire across pregnancy in women with multiple sclerosis.

Based on the germline V gene, the CDR1 and CDR2 sequences are SNHLY and FYNNEI. Counted from cysteine to phenylalanine, this CDR3 has 15 amino acids. The sequence is cut down to CDR3 DNA, 45 bases in frame from base 1. V and J lose 1 base and 2 bases, and a span of 12 bases separates them. Points on this clone: Its antigen is currently not known. No base qualities exist here, and no much larger clone lies one base off it.

The library was prepared using the immunoSEQ multiplex PCR assay. TCRdb's version of the immuneACCESS table is confined to in-frame rearrangements and falls short of the full clone set. An unresolved V gene accounts for under half of the shortfall where checked; the remainder is of unknown origin. Present in this sample are about 49,000 clones, around 90% of which were seen just once. The ten top clones hold roughly 5% of the sample. The material sequenced was peripheral blood, taken after pregnancy. This receptor chain uses TRBV2 and TRBJ2-7, with the identity of the D gene unclear. This sequence originates from a female donor in good health, enrolled as a control in a pregnancy study. The DNA sequence follows: TGTGCCAGCAGTGAAGGCTGGGCAGCCCCCTACGAGCAGTACTTC. Its translation reads: CASSEGWAAPYEQYF. Here the CDR3 is joined to the reference TRBV2 and TRBJ2-7 genes, and the full variable domain is: EPEVTQTPSHQVTQMGQEVILRCVPISNHLYFYWYRQILGQKVEFLVSFYNNEISEKSEIFDDQFSVERPDGSNFTLKIRSTKLEDSAMYFCASSEGWAAPYEQYFGPGTRLTVT.